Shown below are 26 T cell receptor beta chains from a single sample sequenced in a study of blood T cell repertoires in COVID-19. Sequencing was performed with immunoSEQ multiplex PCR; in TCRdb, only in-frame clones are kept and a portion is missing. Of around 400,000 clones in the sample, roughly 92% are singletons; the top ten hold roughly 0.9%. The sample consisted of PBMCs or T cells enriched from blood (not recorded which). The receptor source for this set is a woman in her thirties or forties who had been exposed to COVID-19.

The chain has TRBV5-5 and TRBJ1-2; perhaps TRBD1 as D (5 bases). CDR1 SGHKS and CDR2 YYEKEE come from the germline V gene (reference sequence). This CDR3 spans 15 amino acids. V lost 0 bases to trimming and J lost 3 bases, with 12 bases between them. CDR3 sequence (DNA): TGTGCCAGCAGCTTGGCCTGGGGCTACGACTATGGCTACACCTTC. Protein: CASSLAWGYDYGYTF.

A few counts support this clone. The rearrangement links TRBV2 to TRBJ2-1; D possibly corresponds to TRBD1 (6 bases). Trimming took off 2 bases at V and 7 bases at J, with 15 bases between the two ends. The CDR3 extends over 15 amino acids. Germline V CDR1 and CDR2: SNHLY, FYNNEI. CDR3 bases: TGTGCCAGCAGTGAATCGTTTGTCCAGGGGAATGAGCAGTTCTTC. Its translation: CASSESFVQGNEQFF.

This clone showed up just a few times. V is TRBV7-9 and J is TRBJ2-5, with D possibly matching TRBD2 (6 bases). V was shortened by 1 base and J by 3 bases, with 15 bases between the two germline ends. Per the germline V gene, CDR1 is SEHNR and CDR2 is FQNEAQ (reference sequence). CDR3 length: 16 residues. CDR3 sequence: CASSLGVTRGEETQYF. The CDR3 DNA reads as TGTGCCAGCAGCTTAGGTGTGACTAGAGGGGAAGAGACCCAGTACTTC.

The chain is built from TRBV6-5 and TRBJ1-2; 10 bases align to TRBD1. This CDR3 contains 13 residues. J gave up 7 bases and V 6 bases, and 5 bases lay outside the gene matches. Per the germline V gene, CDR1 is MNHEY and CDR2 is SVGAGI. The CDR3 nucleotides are TGTGCCAGCAGCCGGGACAGGGGTTTTGGCTACACCTTC. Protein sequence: CASSRDRGFGYTF.

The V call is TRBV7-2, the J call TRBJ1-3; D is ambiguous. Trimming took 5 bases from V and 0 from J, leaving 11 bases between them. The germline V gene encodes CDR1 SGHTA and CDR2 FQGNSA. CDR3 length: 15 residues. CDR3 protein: CASSHTPSSGNTIYF. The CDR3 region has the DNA TGTGCCAGCAGCCATACCCCGAGCTCTGGAAACACCATATATTTT. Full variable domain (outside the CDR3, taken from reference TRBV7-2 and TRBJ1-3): GAGVSQSPSNKVTEKGKDVELRCDPISGHTALYWYRQSLGQGLEFLIYFQGNSAPDKSGLPSDRFSAERTGGSVSTLTIQRTQQEDSAVYLCASSHTPSSGNTIYFGEGSWLTVV.

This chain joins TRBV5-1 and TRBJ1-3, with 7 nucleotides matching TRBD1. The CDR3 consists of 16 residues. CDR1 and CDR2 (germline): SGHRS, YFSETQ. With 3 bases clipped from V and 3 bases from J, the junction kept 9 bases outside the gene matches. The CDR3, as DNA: TGCGCCAGCAGCTCAACTACAGGGGCCGGTGGAAACACCATATATTTT. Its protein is CASSSTTGAGGNTIYF.

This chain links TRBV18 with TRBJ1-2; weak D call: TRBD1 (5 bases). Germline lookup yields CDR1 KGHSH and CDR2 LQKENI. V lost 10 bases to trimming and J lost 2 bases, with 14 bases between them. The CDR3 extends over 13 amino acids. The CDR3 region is CATRGGHNYGYTF. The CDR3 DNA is TGTGCCACCCGAGGCGGACACAACTATGGCTACACCTTC.

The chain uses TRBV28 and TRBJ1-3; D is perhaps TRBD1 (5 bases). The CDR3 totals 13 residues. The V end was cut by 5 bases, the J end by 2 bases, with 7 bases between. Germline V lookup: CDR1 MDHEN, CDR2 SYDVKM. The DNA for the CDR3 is TGTGCCAGCAGTCCGGGGGCTGGAAACACCATATATTTT. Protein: CASSPGAGNTIYF.

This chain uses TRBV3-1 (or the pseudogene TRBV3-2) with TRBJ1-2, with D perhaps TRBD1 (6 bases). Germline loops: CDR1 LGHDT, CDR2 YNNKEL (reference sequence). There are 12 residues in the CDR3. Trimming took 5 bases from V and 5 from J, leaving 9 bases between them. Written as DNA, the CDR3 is TGTGCCAGCAGCAGGACAGCTTATGGCTACACCTTC. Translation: CASSRTAYGYTF.

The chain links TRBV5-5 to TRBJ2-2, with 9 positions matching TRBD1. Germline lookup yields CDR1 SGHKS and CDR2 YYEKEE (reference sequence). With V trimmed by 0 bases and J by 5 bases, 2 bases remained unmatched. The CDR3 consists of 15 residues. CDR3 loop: CASSLGTGVTGELFF. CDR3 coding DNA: TGTGCCAGCAGCTTGGGGACAGGGGTTACCGGGGAGCTGTTTTTT. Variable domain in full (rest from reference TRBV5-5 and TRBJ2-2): DAGVTQSPTHLIKTRGQQVTLRCSPISGHKSVSWYQQVLGQGPQFIFQYYEKEERGRGNFPDRFSARQFPNYSSELNVNALLLGDSALYLCASSLGTGVTGELFFGEGSRLTVL.

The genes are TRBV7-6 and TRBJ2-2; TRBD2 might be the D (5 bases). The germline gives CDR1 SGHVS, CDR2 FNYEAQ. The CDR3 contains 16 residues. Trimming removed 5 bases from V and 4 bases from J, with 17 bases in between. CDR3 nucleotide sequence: TGTGCCAGCAGCCCCAAGGCGGGCGGTAGCACCGGGGAGCTGTTTTTT. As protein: CASSPKAGGSTGELFF. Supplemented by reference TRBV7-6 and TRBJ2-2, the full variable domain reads GAGVSQSPRYKVTKRGQDVALRCDPISGHVSLYWYRQALGQGPEFLTYFNYEAQQDKSGLPNDRFSAERPEGSISTLTIQRTEQRDSAMYRCASSPKAGGSTGELFFGEGSRLTVL.

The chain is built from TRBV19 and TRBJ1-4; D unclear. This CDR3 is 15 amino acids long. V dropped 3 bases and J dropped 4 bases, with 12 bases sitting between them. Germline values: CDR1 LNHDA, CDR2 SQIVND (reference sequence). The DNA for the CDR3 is TGTGCCAGTAGTATCCCCCCAGGACTTAATGAAAAACTGTTTTTT. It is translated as CASSIPPGLNEKLFF.

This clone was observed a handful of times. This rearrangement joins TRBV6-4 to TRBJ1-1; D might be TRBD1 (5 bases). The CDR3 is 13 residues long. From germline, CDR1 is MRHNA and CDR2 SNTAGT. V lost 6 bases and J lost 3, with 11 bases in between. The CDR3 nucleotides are TGTGCCAGCAGGGCAGGGTTTGACACTGAAGCTTTCTTT. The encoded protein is CASRAGFDTEAFF.

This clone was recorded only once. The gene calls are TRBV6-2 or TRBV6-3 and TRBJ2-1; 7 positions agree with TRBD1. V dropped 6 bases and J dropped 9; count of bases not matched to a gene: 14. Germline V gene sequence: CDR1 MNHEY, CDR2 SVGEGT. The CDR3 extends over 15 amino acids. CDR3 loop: CASSPQGWERSEQFF. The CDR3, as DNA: TGTGCCAGCAGCCCACAGGGGTGGGAAAGAAGTGAGCAGTTCTTC.

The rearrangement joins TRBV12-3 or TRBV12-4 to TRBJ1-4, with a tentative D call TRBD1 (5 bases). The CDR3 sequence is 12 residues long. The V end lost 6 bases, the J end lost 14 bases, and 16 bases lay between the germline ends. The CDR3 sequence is CASSSWGTRLFF. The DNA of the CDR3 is TGTGCCAGCAGCTCTTGGGGGACTAGGCTGTTTTTT.

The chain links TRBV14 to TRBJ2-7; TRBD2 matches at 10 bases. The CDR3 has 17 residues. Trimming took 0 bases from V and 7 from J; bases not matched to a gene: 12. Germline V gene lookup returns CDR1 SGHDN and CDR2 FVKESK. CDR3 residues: CASSQDIRPSGSGEQYF. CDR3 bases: TGTGCCAGCAGCCAAGATATCCGGCCTAGCGGGAGTGGTGAGCAGTACTTC.

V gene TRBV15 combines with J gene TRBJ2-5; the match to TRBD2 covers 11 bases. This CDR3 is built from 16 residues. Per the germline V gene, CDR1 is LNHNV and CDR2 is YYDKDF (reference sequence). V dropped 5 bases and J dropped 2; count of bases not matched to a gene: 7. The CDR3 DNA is TGTGCCACCAGCTCTAGTAGCGGGAGGGTACAAGAGACCCAGTACTTC. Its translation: CATSSSSGRVQETQYF.

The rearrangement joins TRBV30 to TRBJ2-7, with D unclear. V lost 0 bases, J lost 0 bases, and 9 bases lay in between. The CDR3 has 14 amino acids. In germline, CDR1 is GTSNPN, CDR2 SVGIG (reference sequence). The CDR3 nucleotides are TGTGCCTGGAGTGTACTTCGGTACTCCTACGAGCAGTACTTC. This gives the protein CAWSVLRYSYEQYF.

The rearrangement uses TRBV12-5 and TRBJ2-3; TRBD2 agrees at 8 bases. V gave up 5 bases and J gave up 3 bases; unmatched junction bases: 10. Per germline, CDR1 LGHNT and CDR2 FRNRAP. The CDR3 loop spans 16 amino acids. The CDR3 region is CASGVLGLVRTDTQYF. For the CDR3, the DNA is TGTGCTAGTGGTGTATTGGGACTAGTCAGGACAGATACGCAGTATTTT.

Here the CDR3 reads CASSSSYSRQGGINEQFF. The DNA of the CDR3 is TGTGCCAGCAGCTCCAGTTATTCCAGACAGGGGGGGATCAATGAGCAGTTCTTC. The chain combines TRBV7-8 with TRBJ2-1; 9 nucleotides agree with TRBD1. CDR1 and CDR2 (germline): SGHVS, FQNEAQ. CDR3 length: 18 residues. V lost 4 bases, J lost 6 bases, and 16 bases stayed unmatched.

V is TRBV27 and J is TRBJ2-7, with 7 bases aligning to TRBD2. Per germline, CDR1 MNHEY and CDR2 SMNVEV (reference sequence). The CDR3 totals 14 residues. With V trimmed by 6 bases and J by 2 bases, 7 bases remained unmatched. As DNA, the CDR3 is TGTGCCAGCAGGCGTGGGGGGGAGGCCTACGAGCAGTACTTC. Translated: CASRRGGEAYEQYF.

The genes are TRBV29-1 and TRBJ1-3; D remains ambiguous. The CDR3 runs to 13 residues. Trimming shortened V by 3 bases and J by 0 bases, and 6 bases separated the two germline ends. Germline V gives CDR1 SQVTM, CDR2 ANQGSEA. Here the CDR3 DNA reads TGCAGCGTTGAGACGGGCTCTGGAAACACCATATATTTT. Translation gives CSVETGSGNTIYF. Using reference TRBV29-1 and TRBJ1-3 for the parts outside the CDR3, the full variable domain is SAVISQKPSRDICQRGTSLTIQCQVDSQVTMMFWYRQQPGQSLTLIATANQGSEATYESGFVIDKFPISRPNLTFSTLTVSNMSPEDSSIYLCSVETGSGNTIYFGEGSWLTVV.

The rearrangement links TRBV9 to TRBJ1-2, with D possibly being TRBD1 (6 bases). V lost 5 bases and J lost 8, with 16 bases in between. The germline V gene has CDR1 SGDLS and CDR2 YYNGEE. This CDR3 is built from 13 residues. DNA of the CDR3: TGTGCCAGCAGTGGGGGCTTTTCTAGCGGCTACACCTTC. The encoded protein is CASSGGFSSGYTF.

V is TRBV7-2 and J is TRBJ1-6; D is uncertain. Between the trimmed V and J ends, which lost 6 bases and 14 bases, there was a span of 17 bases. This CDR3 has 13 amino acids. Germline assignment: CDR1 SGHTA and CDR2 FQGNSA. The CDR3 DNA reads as TGTGCCAGCAGTCTTACCTCGGACGGGGCCCTCCACTTT. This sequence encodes CASSLTSDGALHF.

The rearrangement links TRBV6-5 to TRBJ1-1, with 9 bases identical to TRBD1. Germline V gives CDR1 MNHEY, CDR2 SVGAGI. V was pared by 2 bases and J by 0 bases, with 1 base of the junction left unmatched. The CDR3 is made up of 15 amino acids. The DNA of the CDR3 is TGTGCCAGCAGTTACCGGACAGGGGTGAACACTGAAGCTTTCTTT. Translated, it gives CASSYRTGVNTEAFF.

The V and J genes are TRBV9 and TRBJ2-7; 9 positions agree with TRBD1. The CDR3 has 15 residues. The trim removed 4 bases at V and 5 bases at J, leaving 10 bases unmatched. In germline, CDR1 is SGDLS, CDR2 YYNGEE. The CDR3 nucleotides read TGTGCCAGCAGCTGGGGACAGGGTGGCTTCCACGAGCAGTACTTC. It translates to CASSWGQGGFHEQYF.